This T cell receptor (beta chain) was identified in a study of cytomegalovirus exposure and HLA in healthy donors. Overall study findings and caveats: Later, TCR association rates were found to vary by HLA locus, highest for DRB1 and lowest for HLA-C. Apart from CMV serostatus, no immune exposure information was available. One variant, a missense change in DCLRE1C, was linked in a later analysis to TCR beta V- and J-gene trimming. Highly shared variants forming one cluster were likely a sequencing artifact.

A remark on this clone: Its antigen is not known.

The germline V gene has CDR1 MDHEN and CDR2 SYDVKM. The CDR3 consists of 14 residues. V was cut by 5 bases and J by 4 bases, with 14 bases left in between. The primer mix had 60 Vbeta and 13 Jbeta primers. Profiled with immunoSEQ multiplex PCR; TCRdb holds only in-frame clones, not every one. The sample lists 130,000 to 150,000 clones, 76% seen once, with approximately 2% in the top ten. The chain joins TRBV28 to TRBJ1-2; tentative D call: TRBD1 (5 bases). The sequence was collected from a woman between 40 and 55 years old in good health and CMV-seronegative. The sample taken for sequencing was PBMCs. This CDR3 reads CASSPNPGIYGYTF. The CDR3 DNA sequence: TGTGCCAGCAGTCCGAACCCAGGGATCTATGGCTACACCTTC.